The 23 T cell receptor beta chains below all came from one sample that was sequenced in a study of technical replicates of blood from a few donors (dated by TCRdb to the late 2010s). The library was built by means of the immunoSEQ multiplex PCR assay. The source is immuneACCESS, and TCRdb retained only in-frame sequences with V and J called. Part of the clones is not carried over; for the studies checked, unresolved V genes explain less than half of this, and the remainder is unexplained. This sample comprises about 84,000 clones, 95% to 98% of them detected only once. The ten largest clones represent about 0.19% of the sample. Sequencing was done on a sample of T cells isolated from PBMCs. Every receptor here comes from a human donor in good health.

This chain joins TRBV7-2 and TRBJ1-5; D possibly corresponds to TRBD1 (5 bases). CDR3 length: 15 amino acids. V lost 0 bases and J lost 5, with 11 bases in between. Germline CDR1 SGHTA, CDR2 FQGNSA. The CDR3 nucleotides are TGTGCCAGCAGCTTAGCTTCCAGGGATTATCAGCCCCAGCATTTT. It yields the protein CASSLASRDYQPQHF. The full variable domain, with the rest looked up from reference TRBV7-2 and TRBJ1-5, is GAGVSQSPSNKVTEKGKDVELRCDPISGHTALYWYRQSLGQGLEFLIYFQGNSAPDKSGLPSDRFSAERTGGSVSTLTIQRTQQEDSAVYLCASSLASRDYQPQHFGDGTRLSIL.

The chain is built from TRBV7-9 and TRBJ2-3; D not resolved. The V gene lost 4 bases and the J gene lost 5 bases, with 13 bases spanning the gap. The CDR3 is made up of 14 amino acids. Germline lookup yields CDR1 SEHNR and CDR2 FQNEAQ (reference sequence). The CDR3 reads CASSSTLTLDTQYF. The CDR3 bases are TGTGCCAGCAGCTCGACTCTTACTTTAGATACGCAGTATTTT.

The rearrangement links TRBV9 to TRBJ2-1; 9 nucleotides align to TRBD2. The length of the CDR3 is 14 residues. V lost 3 bases to trimming and J lost 8 bases; unmatched junction nucleotides: 6. Germline CDR1 and CDR2: SGDLS and YYNGEE. The CDR3 nucleotides read TGTGCCAGCAGCGCTAGCGGGGTCCGGGATGAGCAGTTCTTC. As protein: CASSASGVRDEQFF.

This chain uses TRBV10-3 with TRBJ2-2; D perhaps matches TRBD1 (6 bases). CDR1 and CDR2 (germline): ENHRY, SYGVKD. The CDR3 consists of 15 residues. Trimming removed 5 bases from V and 1 base from J, with 11 bases in between. The CDR3 here is CAISPGTLNTGELFF. For the CDR3, the DNA is TGTGCCATCAGTCCCGGGACATTGAACACCGGGGAGCTGTTTTTT.

This chain joins TRBV19 and TRBJ1-1, with D possibly matching TRBD1 (5 bases). Trimming removed 6 bases at V and 4 bases at J, with 15 bases between. The CDR3 sequence is 14 residues long. The germline V gene has CDR1 LNHDA and CDR2 SQIVND (reference sequence). DNA for the CDR3: TGTGCCAGTAGCCCGACGCAGGGAAGCACTGAAGCTTTCTTT. Amino acid sequence: CASSPTQGSTEAFF.

The V and J genes are TRBV12-5 and TRBJ1-1; 11 nucleotides agree with TRBD1. This CDR3 is 16 amino acids long. Trimming cost V 0 bases and J 5 bases; bases outside gene matches: 5. Germline V lookup: CDR1 LGHNT, CDR2 FRNRAP. CDR3 residues: CASGLVLGTGGTEAFF. In DNA form, the CDR3 reads TGTGCTAGTGGTTTGGTACTTGGGACAGGGGGTACTGAAGCTTTCTTT.

The genes are TRBV14 and TRBJ2-3, with 8 bases fitting TRBD1. The CDR3 is made up of 18 amino acids. V lost 0 bases to trimming and J lost 3 bases; unmatched junction nucleotides: 11. CDR1 is SGHDN, CDR2 FVKESK, per germline. CDR3 sequence reads: CASSQEIGQGASTDTQYF. CDR3 bases: TGTGCCAGCAGCCAAGAGATCGGGCAGGGGGCATCAACAGATACGCAGTATTTT.

This sequence joins TRBV29-1 and TRBJ1-5; perhaps TRBD1 as D (5 bases). This CDR3 contains 16 residues. The germline V gene has CDR1 SQVTM and CDR2 ANQGSEA. V shed 6 bases and J shed 0 bases, with 18 bases lying between them. CDR3 coding DNA: TGCAGCGTCCTGGAGGGGAGCGCTTATAGCAATCAGCCCCAGCATTTT. Protein sequence: CSVLEGSAYSNQPQHF.

The J gene is TRBJ2-1, the V gene TRBV18, with 15 nucleotides matching TRBD2. Germline V CDR1 and CDR2: KGHSH, LQKENI. The V segment lost 5 bases and the J segment 8 bases; nucleotides outside the gene matches: 7. The CDR3 loop spans 16 amino acids. Written as DNA, the CDR3 is TGTGCCAGCTCATCCGGACTAGCGGGAGGGCGGGATGAGCAGTTCTTC. It encodes CASSSGLAGGRDEQFF.

This chain connects TRBV28 to TRBJ2-5; TRBD2 matches at 16 bases. Germline V lookup: CDR1 MDHEN, CDR2 SYDVKM. After removal of 4 bases from V and 2 bases from J, the junction contained 7 bases not matched to a gene. The CDR3 totals 18 residues. CDR3 in DNA: TGTGCCAGCAGTTCCGGGACTAGCGGGAGGGCCCGGCAAGAGACCCAGTACTTC. Translation: CASSSGTSGRARQETQYF.

This clone was seen once. The genes are TRBV2 and TRBJ1-1, with D uncertain. The CDR3 spans 17 residues. Germline CDR1 is SNHLY and CDR2 is FYNNEI. The V end lost 6 bases, the J end lost 0 bases, and 20 bases lay between the germline ends. The CDR3 DNA reads TGTGCCAGCAGCCGAGAGGGTGTGGCGGTCATGAACACTGAAGCTTTCTTT. Amino acids: CASSREGVAVMNTEAFF.

The V call is TRBV6-5, the J call TRBJ2-7; 8 bases are shared with TRBD2. The junction had 6 bases not matched to a gene; V was cut back by 0 bases and J by 2 bases. CDR3 length: 16 amino acids. The V gene's germline CDR1 is MNHEY and CDR2 SVGAGI. CDR3: CASSYSIAGGTYEQYF. CDR3 bases: TGTGCCAGCAGTTACTCGATTGCGGGAGGTACCTACGAGCAGTACTTC.

This chain connects TRBV9 to TRBJ1-2; no firm D call. Germline V gene sequence: CDR1 SGDLS, CDR2 YYNGEE. The V end lost 5 bases, the J end lost 8 bases, and 13 bases lay between the germline ends. This CDR3 has 12 amino acids. In DNA, the CDR3 is TGTGCCAGCAGGGGTCTCGGGAACGGCTACACCTTC. Translated, it gives CASRGLGNGYTF. Supplemented by reference TRBV9 and TRBJ1-2, the full variable domain reads DSGVTQTPKHLITATGQRVTLRCSPRSGDLSVYWYQQSLDQGLQFLIQYYNGEERAKGNILERFSAQQFPDLHSELNLSSLELGDSALYFCASRGLGNGYTFGSGTRLTVV.

The chain uses TRBV5-1 and TRBJ1-3; D is possibly TRBD1 (5 bases). Germline loops: CDR1 SGHRS, CDR2 YFSETQ. The CDR3 is 14 residues long. V gave up 3 bases and J gave up 0 bases, with 7 bases separating them. The CDR3 sequence: CASSSDTSGNTIYF. The CDR3 DNA sequence: TGCGCCAGCAGCTCGGACACCTCTGGAAACACCATATATTTT.

The J gene is TRBJ1-2, the V gene TRBV13, with TRBD1 identical over 7 bases. CDR1 is PRHDT and CDR2 is FYEKMQ in the germline V gene (reference sequence). There are 14 residues in the CDR3. V trimming: 8 bases; J trimming: 4 bases; junction bases outside the gene matches: 10. CDR3 in amino acids: CASYDWTGGYGYTF. CDR3 DNA sequence: TGTGCCAGCTACGACTGGACAGGAGGCTATGGCTACACCTTC. The variable domain in full, completed from reference TRBV13 and TRBJ1-2, reads AAGVIQSPRHLIKEKRETATLKCYPIPRHDTVYWYQQGPGQDPQFLISFYEKMQSDKGSIPDRFSAQQFSDYHSELNMSSLELGDSALYFCASYDWTGGYGYTFGSGTRLTVV.

The V and J genes are TRBV7-8 and TRBJ1-3; TRBD1 matches at 8 bases. The CDR3 loop spans 14 amino acids. CDR1 and CDR2 (germline): SGHVS, FQNEAQ. Trimming removed 1 base from V and 10 bases from J; junction bases left unmatched: 6. CDR3 in DNA: TGTGCCAGCAGCTTAGGGACAGGGATTGGTACCATATATTTT. It specifies CASSLGTGIGTIYF.

The chain is built from TRBV10-3 and TRBJ2-5; 10 bases are shared with TRBD2. With V trimmed by 3 bases and J by 1 base, 14 bases remained unmatched. This CDR3 region has 19 residues. CDR1 ENHRY and CDR2 SYGVKD come from the germline V gene. CDR3: CAISESGLADGPFQETQYF. CDR3 DNA: TGTGCCATCAGTGAATCCGGACTAGCGGACGGCCCTTTCCAAGAGACCCAGTACTTC.

The chain uses TRBV5-1 and TRBJ2-7; D may be TRBD1 (5 bases). V was cut by 7 bases and J by 0 bases, with 8 bases left in between. The germline gives CDR1 SGHRS, CDR2 YFSETQ. CDR3 length equals 12 residues. The CDR3 here is CASYRYSYEQYF. In nucleotides, the CDR3 is TGCGCCAGCTACAGGTACTCCTACGAGCAGTACTTC.

The chain is built from TRBV5-4 and TRBJ2-2; D remains unclear. Germline assignment: CDR1 SGHNT and CDR2 YYREEE (reference sequence). This CDR3 comprises 15 residues. V dropped 2 bases and J dropped 1 base, with 9 bases sitting between them. DNA of the CDR3: TGTGCCAGCAGCTTCGCTAGTCAGAACACCGGGGAGCTGTTTTTT. This sequence encodes CASSFASQNTGELFF.

This rearrangement joins TRBV9 to TRBJ1-1; no reliable D call. The CDR3 totals 14 residues. The ends were cut back, 4 bases at V and 1 base at J, with 11 bases in the middle. Germline loops: CDR1 SGDLS, CDR2 YYNGEE. CDR3 nucleotide sequence: TGTGCCAGCAGCCCCCATGGAGCGAACACTGAAGCTTTCTTT. Residues: CASSPHGANTEAFF.

The chain employs TRBV6-1 and TRBJ2-7; TRBD2 agrees at 7 bases. J gave up 4 bases and V 2 bases, and 5 bases lay outside the gene matches. The CDR3 is 14 amino acids. The germline V gene has CDR1 MNHNS and CDR2 SASEGT. The CDR3 loop reads CASSEIGTNYEQYF. The CDR3 nucleotides are TGTGCCAGCAGTGAAATTGGGACTAATTACGAGCAGTACTTC.

J is TRBJ1-5 and V is TRBV6-6, with D maybe TRBD1 (6 bases). CDR1 is MNHNY, CDR2 SVGAGI, per germline (reference sequence). The V and J ends lost 0 bases and 9 bases respectively, with 18 bases between them. The CDR3 extends over 16 amino acids. This chain's CDR3 is CASSYSTGTLIRPQHF. The CDR3 DNA follows: TGTGCCAGCAGTTACTCCACCGGGACACTTATCAGGCCCCAGCATTTT.

The chain recombines TRBV19 with TRBJ1-5; 8 nucleotides match TRBD1. Unmatched junction bases numbered 9, after V lost 4 bases and J lost 7 bases. In germline, CDR1 is LNHDA, CDR2 SQIVND (reference sequence). The CDR3 is 15 residues long. CDR3 in DNA: TGTGCCAGTAGTACCTCAGGGGGCCTCGAACAGCCCCAGCATTTT. It specifies CASSTSGGLEQPQHF.